In its sample, the clone carrying this TCR beta chain was seen a few times. Its antigen is unidentified. TCRdb processed the RT-PCR reads anew with MiXCR; each CDR3 protein has one entry. The sample has 250,000 to 350,000 distinct CDR3 sequences, 22% seen once. The sample originates from a study of response to subunit inactivated influenza vaccine. Study-wide results and limits: Authors suggested seasonal influenza vaccinations each recruit few new T cells.

The length of the CDR3 is 13 residues. The V gene lost 1 base and the J gene lost 3 bases, with 6 bases spanning the gap. In germline, CDR1 is LGHDT, CDR2 YNNKEL (reference sequence). This clonotype was sampled from a man aged 50 to 75 who received an inactivated influenza vaccine. This chain joins TRBV3-1 and TRBJ2-5; D uncertain. Sequences were derived from PBMCs from blood, sampled around 22 months after vaccination. The CDR3 region is CASSQGTKETQYF. In nucleotides, the CDR3 is TGTGCCAGCAGCCAAGGGACCAAAGAGACCCAGTACTTC.